This T cell receptor (beta chain) was identified in a study of cytomegalovirus exposure and HLA in healthy donors. Broader study findings: Altogether, 150 to 200 TCR beta chains were recorded as cytomegalovirus-associated. CMV antigen specificity of a few CMV-associated chains was confirmed in vitro. It was reportedly the case that the classifier diagnosed cytomegalovirus status with high specificity and sensitivity. Most sequenced TCRs were rare (though some public TCRs occurred in many donors).

Regarding this clone: The antigen is unknown.

Clones were read by immunoSEQ multiplex PCR, and TCRdb kept only the in-frame ones, dropping some. The data contain approximately 140,000 clones, about 91% of them seen just once; the ten biggest clones take up almost 8%. This CDR3 is built from 18 residues. CDR1 is LGHNA and CDR2 is YNFKEQ in the germline V gene. The V gene end was trimmed by 1 base and the J gene end by 0 bases; junction bases not matched to a gene: 6. The sequence was collected from a woman younger than 30 in good health and CMV-seropositive. The V and J genes are TRBV4-2 and TRBJ2-6; 7 bases fit TRBD2. The source material was PBMCs. The CDR3 DNA is TGTGCCAGCAGCCAAGGGCAGGGCGGGAGCTCTGGGGCCAACGTCCTGACTTTC. This translates into CASSQGQGGSSGANVLTF.